The subject of this entry is one T cell receptor (beta chain). The antigen is undetermined. PCR primers comprised 60 Vbeta and 13 Jbeta primers. Profiling relied on immunoSEQ multiplex PCR, and the TCRdb table lists in-frame clones only, not all of them. The data show approximately 120,000 clones, over 65% seen once. The data were obtained in a study of cytomegalovirus exposure and HLA in healthy donors. Study-level findings and limits: Differences between HLA loci emerged in a later analysis of TCR association rates, with DRB1 most and HLA-C fewest. While the bulk of TCR sequences proved rare, some public TCRs turned up in many donors.

V lost 2 bases, J lost 8 bases, and 8 bases lay in between. Per germline, CDR1 SGHAT and CDR2 FQNNGV. This CDR3 is 12 amino acids long. The chain has TRBV11-2 and TRBJ2-3; weak D call: TRBD1 (5 bases). This TCR came from a man aged 18-30 years in good health and CMV-seropositive. Sequenced material: PBMCs. CDR3 amino acids: CASSLSGFTQYF. The CDR3 region has the DNA TGTGCCAGCAGCTTATCAGGGTTTACGCAGTATTTT.